The next 24 T cell receptor beta chains were all read from a single sample in a study of T cell repertoires in cytomegalovirus infection. TCRdb independently ran MiXCR on the reads; one entry per CDR3 protein. The data hold 350,000 to 500,000 distinct CDR3 sequences, with roughly a third observed a single time. The material sequenced was PBMCs. The receptors originated from a human donor in good health (CMV status not recorded). Some clones in this sample may be carry-over from other donors' samples.

Only a few counts were recorded for this clonotype. The chain couples TRBV12-3 or TRBV12-4 to TRBJ2-7; D unclear. The V gene lost 6 bases and the J gene lost 2 bases, with 8 bases spanning the gap. CDR3 size: 12 residues. The CDR3: CASSRATYEQYF. In DNA form, the CDR3 reads TGTGCCAGCAGCCGGGCCACCTACGAGCAGTACTTC.

At least ten counts were recorded for this clonotype. This rearrangement joins TRBV7-8 to TRBJ2-5; D ambiguous. The V and J ends lost 8 bases and 5 bases respectively, with 21 bases between them. The CDR3 has 15 residues. Germline V lookup: CDR1 SGHVS, CDR2 FQNEAQ. CDR3: CASRRGALHGETQYF. CDR3 sequence (DNA): TGTGCCAGCCGTCGCGGAGCGTTACACGGGGAGACCCAGTACTTC.

This clonotype was detected ten times or more. The V and J genes are TRBV4-1 and TRBJ2-7; no definite D call. Germline CDR1 MGHRA, CDR2 YSYEKL. The CDR3 loop spans 13 amino acids. Trimming stripped 1 base from V and 0 bases from J, with 4 bases between. The CDR3 sequence is CASSQVLSYEQYF. The CDR3 nucleotides are TGCGCCAGCAGCCAAGTCCTCTCCTACGAGCAGTACTTC.

This sequence joins TRBV10-2 and TRBJ1-1; D unresolved. Trimming took 6 bases from V and 1 from J, leaving 15 bases between them. CDR3 size: 15 residues. Germline V gives CDR1 WSHSY, CDR2 SAAADI. In DNA form, the CDR3 reads TGCGCCAGCAGCTCACTACACGGTGGGAACACTGAAGCTTTCTTT. Its protein product is CASSSLHGGNTEAFF.

This clonotype showed up just a few times. J is TRBJ1-4 and V is TRBV7-8; no definite D call. The CDR3 has 15 amino acids. Deletions cut 0 bases from V and 0 bases from J, with 5 bases between. The germline V gene has CDR1 SGHVS and CDR2 FQNEAQ. The CDR3: CASSLAGSTNEKLFF. The CDR3, as DNA: TGTGCCAGCAGCTTAGCCGGGTCAACTAATGAAAAACTGTTTTTT.

With respect to this clonotype: One end of the junction fails to match germline, which may point to a read error. V usage is TRBV11-2 and J usage is TRBJ1-4; D is ambiguous. From germline, CDR1 is SGHAT and CDR2 FQNNGV. The CDR3 extends over 18 amino acids. The CDR3, as DNA: TGTGCCAGCAGCTTAATATCAGGCCGCGCGTCAACTAATGAACACCTGCTTTTT. Translated: CASSLISGRASTNEHLLF. Together with reference TRBV11-2 and TRBJ1-4, the CDR3 gives the full variable domain: EAGVAQSPRYKIIEKRQSVAFWCNPISGHATLYWYQQILGQGPKLLIQFQNNGVVDDSQLPKDRFSAERLKGVDSTLKIQPAKLEDSAVYLCASSLISGRASTNEHLLFGSGTQLSVL.

This clonotype was counted many times. This chain links TRBV6-4 with TRBJ2-2; D is uncertain. Germline CDR1 is MRHNA and CDR2 is SNTAGT. V was clipped by 3 bases and J by 1 base, with 3 bases between them. CDR3 length: 13 amino acids. The CDR3, as DNA: TGTGCCAGCAGTGAGGGGAACACCGGGGAGCTGTTTTTT. Translating gives CASSEGNTGELFF.

This clonotype was seen more than once but under ten times. The chain couples TRBV7-9 to TRBJ2-1; TRBD2 aligns across 14 bases. This CDR3 is built from 17 residues. V was clipped by 5 bases and J by 9 bases; unmatched bases: 12. The germline V gene has CDR1 SEHNR and CDR2 FQNEAQ (reference sequence). In DNA, the CDR3 is TGTGCCAGCAGCGGGAAGGGACTAGCGGGGGCCTACGGTGAGCAGTTCTTC. Amino acid sequence: CASSGKGLAGAYGEQFF.

This clonotype was detected only a few times. The J gene is TRBJ2-1, the V gene TRBV6-1, with 8 bases fitting TRBD1. CDR3 length: 15 residues. Unmatched junction bases numbered 10, after V lost 6 bases and J lost 6 bases. The germline V gene encodes CDR1 MNHNS and CDR2 SASEGT. CDR3 sequence (DNA): TGTGCCAGCAGATCCCGGGACAGGTCTTTCAATGAGCAGTTCTTC. It translates to CASRSRDRSFNEQFF.

The V call is TRBV18, the J call TRBJ2-5, with D uncertain. Trimming stripped 4 bases from V and 3 bases from J, with 12 bases between. The CDR3 is 14 residues long. CDR1 and CDR2 from the germline V gene are KGHSH and LQKENI. The CDR3 bases are TGTGCCAGCTCACTTGGAACTCAAAAAGAGACCCAGTACTTC. Translation gives CASSLGTQKETQYF.

The V gene is TRBV19, the J gene TRBJ1-5, with D possibly matching TRBD1 (6 bases). V lost 6 bases to trimming and J lost 4 bases, with 16 bases between them. This CDR3 spans 15 amino acids. CDR1 is LNHDA, CDR2 SQIVND, per germline (reference sequence). The CDR3 region has the DNA TGTGCCAGTAGAAACCGAGGGACACATAATCAGCCCCAGCATTTT. Its protein product is CASRNRGTHNQPQHF.

This clonotype was seen a few times. The chain has TRBV4-3 and TRBJ1-6; no firm D call. The CDR3 contains 18 residues. Germline V gene lookup returns CDR1 LGHNA and CDR2 YSLEER. Between the trimmed V and J ends, which lost 3 bases and 6 bases, there was a span of 21 bases. The CDR3 sequence: CASSQLPSAAELNSPLHF. The CDR3 DNA is TGCGCCAGCAGCCAGCTCCCCTCGGCGGCAGAGCTTAATTCACCCCTCCACTTT.

In this sample, this clonotype turned up a few times. The gene calls are TRBV2 and TRBJ2-1, with 8 bases aligning to TRBD1. Germline V gene sequence: CDR1 SNHLY, CDR2 FYNNEI. V dropped 7 bases and J dropped 3; count of bases not matched to a gene: 11. This CDR3 is 16 amino acids long. The CDR3 region is CASTPGQGTIYNEQFF. The CDR3 DNA sequence: TGTGCCAGCACCCCTGGACAGGGAACGATCTACAATGAGCAGTTCTTC.

Only a few counts were recorded for this clonotype. The chain uses TRBV6-2 or TRBV6-3 and TRBJ1-1, with TRBD1 identical over 11 bases. This CDR3 has 14 residues. Germline CDR1 and CDR2: MNHEY and SVGEGT. After removal of 5 bases from V and 4 bases from J, the junction contained 3 bases not matched to a gene. CDR3 amino acids: CASSRGQGATEAFF. Here the CDR3 DNA reads TGTGCCAGCAGTCGAGGACAGGGGGCCACTGAAGCTTTCTTT.

The J gene is TRBJ1-1, the V gene TRBV12-3 or TRBV12-4; 8 bases are a match to TRBD1. V lost 3 bases and J lost 10; bases outside the gene matches: 7. CDR3 length: 13 residues. CDR3 in DNA: TGTGCCAGCAGTTTTGCGGGGACAGGCGGAGCTTTCTTT. It specifies CASSFAGTGGAFF.

This clonotype showed up just a few times. This sequence joins TRBV2 and TRBJ2-2, with D hard to call. Deletions cut 4 bases from V and 1 base from J, with 7 bases between. Germline CDR1 and CDR2: SNHLY and FYNNEI. The CDR3 runs 14 residues. The CDR3 reads CASSGSLNTGELFF. CDR3 nucleotides: TGTGCCAGCAGTGGGTCCCTGAACACCGGGGAGCTGTTTTTT.

This clonotype came up a few times. The chain links TRBV14 to TRBJ2-1, with 7 bases that match TRBD1. Trimming took 1 base from V and 2 from J; bases not matched to a gene: 5. The CDR3 has 16 residues. The V gene's germline CDR1 is SGHDN and CDR2 FVKESK. CDR3 DNA sequence: TGTGCCAGCAGCCAAGCCCCCGGGACAGCCTACAATGAGCAGTTCTTC. Its translation: CASSQAPGTAYNEQFF.

This clonotype was observed many times. J is TRBJ1-6 and V is TRBV7-2, with D uncertain. This CDR3 is built from 17 residues. V lost 1 base and J lost 3, with 13 bases in between. Germline CDR1 is SGHTA and CDR2 is FQGNSA. CDR3 region: CASSLVQLGYYNSPLHF. Here the CDR3 DNA reads TGTGCCAGCAGCTTAGTCCAACTCGGATACTATAATTCACCCCTCCACTTT.

On this clonotype: An end of the junction does not agree with germline; a read error may underlie this. V and J are TRBV4-3 and TRBJ2-2; D possibly corresponds to TRBD2 (6 bases). The CDR3 contains 17 residues. CDR1 is LGHNA, CDR2 YSLEER, per germline. CDR3 in amino acids: CASSQEVWRGNTGELFW. For the CDR3, the DNA is TGCGCCAGCAGCCAAGAAGTGTGGCGGGGAAACACCGGGGAGCTGTTTTGG.

This clonotype occurred a few times. This chain uses TRBV24-1 with TRBJ2-6, with a weak D call TRBD1 (5 bases). Germline values: CDR1 KGHDR, CDR2 SFDVKD. CDR3 size: 16 residues. Trimming took off 4 bases at V and 2 bases at J, with 11 bases between the two ends. The CDR3 sequence: CATSDRTGAGANVLTF. The CDR3 DNA is TGTGCCACCAGTGACAGAACAGGAGCTGGGGCCAACGTCCTGACTTTC.

This clonotype was detected a few times. The gene calls are TRBV6-5 and TRBJ2-5, with a possible D match to TRBD2 (8 bases). Germline assignment: CDR1 MNHEY and CDR2 SVGAGI. Trimming took 2 bases from V and 5 from J, leaving 15 bases between them. The CDR3 is made up of 15 amino acids. CDR3 residues: CASSYVAGGQETQYF. The CDR3, as DNA: TGTGCCAGCAGTTACGTTGCGGGGGGACAGGAGACCCAGTACTTC.

A word on this clonotype: This may be a read error: a much more frequent sequence differs by one nucleotide. The V and J genes are TRBV7-9 and TRBJ1-2, with D tentatively TRBD1 (5 bases). The CDR3 runs 14 residues. The V and J ends lost 5 bases and 4 bases respectively, with 14 bases between them. Germline-derived CDR1 and CDR2 are SEHNR and FQNEAQ (reference sequence). The CDR3 nucleotides read TGTGCCAGCAGCGAAGGGGAGGGGCGCTATGGCTACACCTTC. Translation gives CASSEGEGRYGYTF.

To note about this clonotype: One junction end does not reproduce the germline sequence, and a read error may be involved. The rearrangement links TRBV3-1 to TRBJ2-1; D uncertain. In germline, CDR1 is LGHDT, CDR2 YNNKEL (reference sequence). This CDR3 spans 14 amino acids. The CDR3 loop reads CASSQGRTYNGQFF. The DNA of the CDR3 is TGTGCCAGCAGCCAGGGTAGGACCTACAATGGGCAGTTCTTC.

This clonotype has more than one count but fewer than ten. The chain is built from TRBV7-8 and TRBJ2-1; D is unclear. Trimming removed 5 bases at V and 10 bases at J, with 12 bases between. CDR1 is SGHVS and CDR2 is FQNEAQ in the germline V gene. This CDR3 has 12 residues. The CDR3 reads CASSRPKLEQFF. The CDR3 bases are TGTGCCAGCAGCCGACCGAAGCTAGAGCAGTTCTTC.